These 26 T cell receptor beta chains originate from one sample sequenced in a study of cytomegalovirus exposure and HLA in healthy donors. With 60 Vbeta and 13 Jbeta primers, the PCR was carried out. Libraries were prepared by immunoSEQ multiplex PCR; TCRdb keeps only in-frame clonotypes and omits some of them. The sample table sets out approximately 110,000 clones. The sample taken for sequencing was PBMCs. The receptors originated from a man aged 35 to 55 in good health and CMV-seronegative.

The chain recombines TRBV2 with TRBJ1-1; 7 bases match TRBD1. The CDR3 has 14 amino acids. Trimming cost V 0 bases and J 6 bases; bases outside gene matches: 4. Germline values: CDR1 SNHLY, CDR2 FYNNEI. CDR3 nucleotide sequence: TGTGCCAGCAGTGAAGCGAGGGGGCGGGCTGAAGCTTTCTTT. It is translated as CASSEARGRAEAFF. Complete variable domain (other parts from reference TRBV2 and TRBJ1-1): EPEVTQTPSHQVTQMGQEVILRCVPISNHLYFYWYRQILGQKVEFLVSFYNNEISEKSEIFDDQFSVERPDGSNFTLKIRSTKLEDSAMYFCASSEARGRAEAFFGQGTRLTVV.

This rearrangement joins TRBV4-1 to TRBJ1-4; the D is unclear. V was trimmed by 0 bases and J by 4 bases, leaving 18 bases between them. The CDR3 has 18 amino acids. Germline loops: CDR1 MGHRA, CDR2 YSYEKL. The CDR3 DNA reads TGCGCCAGCAGCCAAGAACCCATGGCCACTCGGGGTAATGAAAAACTGTTTTTT. It codes for CASSQEPMATRGNEKLFF.

The CDR3 reads CASARGRRTDTQYF. The CDR3 bases are TGTGCCAGCGCACGGGGGAGACGCACAGATACGCAGTATTTT. The V gene is TRBV7-3, the J gene TRBJ2-3; a weak D match, TRBD2 (6 bases). CDR1 is SGHTA and CDR2 is FQGTGA in the germline V gene. This CDR3 contains 14 residues. Trimming removed 8 bases at V and 1 base at J, with 13 bases between.

This chain connects TRBV4-3 to TRBJ1-2; tentatively, D is TRBD1 (6 bases). Deletions cut 0 bases from V and 8 bases from J, with 13 bases between. From germline, CDR1 is LGHNA and CDR2 YSLEER. This CDR3 is 14 amino acids long. The CDR3 nucleotides read TGCGCCAGCAGCCAAGAAGGGCAGGGGAGCGGCTACACCTTC. Translating it yields CASSQEGQGSGYTF.

In regard to this clone: A read error may account for a junction end that differs from germline. The chain links TRBV28 to TRBJ1-5; possibly TRBD1 for D (6 bases). Germline loops: CDR1 MDHEN, CDR2 SYDVKM. This CDR3 comprises 17 residues. Here the CDR3 DNA reads TGTGCCAACAGTCTCCGTGGGGGGGGCTCTAGCAATCAGCCCCAGCATTTT. It yields the protein CANSLRGGGSSNQPQHF.

This sequence joins TRBV7-8 and TRBJ2-7, with D possibly TRBD2 on 6 matching bases. This CDR3 is built from 15 residues. The V gene's germline CDR1 is SGHVS and CDR2 FQNEAQ. V was clipped by 5 bases and J by 2 bases, with 16 bases between them. In DNA, the CDR3 is TGTGCCAGCAGCACCCGAATAGCGGCCCCCTACGAGCAGTACTTC. Protein product: CASSTRIAAPYEQYF. Full variable domain (outside the CDR3, taken from reference TRBV7-8 and TRBJ2-7): GAGVSQSPRYKVAKRGQDVALRCDPISGHVSLFWYQQALGQGPEFLTYFQNEAQLDKSGLPSDRFFAERPEGSVSTLKIQRTQQEDSAVYLCASSTRIAAPYEQYFGPGTRLTVT.

The V gene is TRBV7-8, the J gene TRBJ1-3; maybe TRBD1 (6 bases). Germline CDR1 SGHVS, CDR2 FQNEAQ. The CDR3 contains 16 residues. With 4 bases removed from V and 4 bases from J, the gap between germline ends came to 17 bases. The CDR3 nucleotides are TGTGCCAGCAGCTCGGGACACCTTAAATTCGGAAACACCATATATTTT. Translation gives CASSSGHLKFGNTIYF. Filled out from reference TRBV7-8 and TRBJ1-3, the complete variable domain reads GAGVSQSPRYKVAKRGQDVALRCDPISGHVSLFWYQQALGQGPEFLTYFQNEAQLDKSGLPSDRFFAERPEGSVSTLKIQRTQQEDSAVYLCASSSGHLKFGNTIYFGEGSWLTVV.

The chain joins TRBV7-8 to TRBJ2-2; D not resolved. Germline CDR1 SGHVS, CDR2 FQNEAQ. The length of the CDR3 is 16 residues. V shed 2 bases and J shed 2 bases, with 12 bases lying between them. The CDR3 spells CASSLRVRYNTGELFF. The CDR3 bases are TGTGCCAGCAGCTTACGTGTCAGATATAACACCGGGGAGCTGTTTTTT.

The genes are TRBV2 and TRBJ2-7; D may be TRBD2 (5 bases). The germline V and J ends were trimmed by 7 bases and 11 bases, with 15 bases remaining between them. This CDR3 spans 11 amino acids. CDR1 is SNHLY, CDR2 FYNNEI, per germline. CDR3 residues: CASTTRGLEYF. The CDR3 DNA sequence: TGTGCCAGCACCACCCGAGGGTTGGAGTACTTC.

The chain carries TRBV30 and TRBJ1-3; D unresolved. CDR3 length equals 14 residues. Germline lookup yields CDR1 GTSNPN and CDR2 SVGIG (reference sequence). The V end was cut by 4 bases, the J end by 2 bases, with 12 bases between. CDR3 protein: CAWNVRRAGNTIYF. In nucleotides, the CDR3 is TGTGCCTGGAATGTCCGTCGGGCTGGAAACACCATATATTTT. Full variable domain (outside the CDR3, taken from reference TRBV30 and TRBJ1-3): SQTIHQWPATLVQPVGSPLSLECTVEGTSNPNLYWYRQAAGRGLQLLFYSVGIGQISSEVPQNLSASRPQDRQFILSSKKLLLSDSGFYLCAWNVRRAGNTIYFGEGSWLTVV.

V usage is TRBV2 and J usage is TRBJ1-2, with a tentative D call TRBD1 (6 bases). Trimming cost V 3 bases and J 7 bases, with 21 bases left between them. The CDR3 is 16 residues long. CDR1 and CDR2 from the germline V gene are SNHLY and FYNNEI. The CDR3: CASSDGPGGATGGYTF. The CDR3 nucleotides are TGTGCCAGCAGTGACGGTCCGGGGGGCGCAACTGGTGGCTACACCTTC.

The chain couples TRBV29-1 to TRBJ2-2; possible D gene TRBD2, 5 bases. With 5 bases removed from V and 0 bases from J, the gap between germline ends came to 7 bases. Per the germline V gene, CDR1 is SQVTM and CDR2 is ANQGSEA. This CDR3 comprises 13 residues. The CDR3 protein is CSVLRANTGELFF. The CDR3, as DNA: TGCAGCGTTTTGCGGGCGAACACCGGGGAGCTGTTTTTT.

CDR3 protein: CSVVLDRTGISGTGELFF. The CDR3, as DNA: TGCAGCGTTGTCCTTGACAGGACCGGGATCTCCGGAACCGGGGAGCTGTTTTTT. The gene calls are TRBV29-1 and TRBJ2-2; tentative D call: TRBD1 (6 bases). Germline V gene sequence: CDR1 SQVTM, CDR2 ANQGSEA. V lost 4 bases, J lost 5 bases, and 26 bases lay in between. The CDR3 extends over 18 amino acids.

The rearrangement uses TRBV13 and TRBJ2-7; 9 bases line up with TRBD1. There are 14 residues in the CDR3. V lost 5 bases and J lost 3; bases outside the gene matches: 5. Germline CDR1 reads PRHDT; CDR2 reads FYEKMQ (reference sequence). The CDR3 protein is CASSTGGRGYEQYF. Here the CDR3 DNA reads TGTGCCAGCAGCACAGGGGGCAGGGGCTACGAGCAGTACTTC.

The rearrangement links TRBV6-6 to TRBJ2-5; TRBD1 is a possible D gene (6 bases). The CDR3 consists of 15 residues. CDR1 is MNHNY and CDR2 is SVGAGI in the germline V gene (reference sequence). V gave up 6 bases and J gave up 4 bases, with 18 bases separating them. In nucleotides, the CDR3 is TGTGCCAGCAGGGATGGGGGCACCCTCGGAGAGACCCAGTACTTC. It is translated as CASRDGGTLGETQYF.

The rearrangement joins TRBV21-1 to TRBJ1-1; whether TRBD1, the table's D call, matches the DNA was not checked. TRBV21-1 constitutes a pseudogene. The CDR3 contains 18 residues. CDR3 residues: CASSPRTGEKWVTTEAFF. The CDR3 DNA is TGTGCCAGCAGCCCCAGGACAGGGGAAAAGTGGGTTACGACTGAAGCTTTCTTT.

The rearrangement links TRBV6-6 to TRBJ2-7; 11 bases match TRBD2. Germline V gene lookup returns CDR1 MNHNY and CDR2 SVGAGI (reference sequence). The CDR3 extends over 16 amino acids. Losses at the gene ends were 0 bases for V and 2 bases for J; bases not matched to a gene: 3. The CDR3 nucleotides read TGTGCCAGCAGTTACTCGAGACTAGCGGGGACCTACGAGCAGTACTTC. This codes for CASSYSRLAGTYEQYF.

V gene TRBV5-1 combines with J gene TRBJ2-1, with 11 bases that match TRBD2. The germline gives CDR1 SGHRS, CDR2 YFSETQ. This CDR3 contains 14 residues. Trimming removed 2 bases from V and 6 bases from J; junction bases left unmatched: 1. The CDR3 coding sequence is TGCGCCAGCAGCTTTAGCGGGAGGGGCAATGAGCAGTTCTTC. This gives the protein CASSFSGRGNEQFF. The whole variable domain, remainder taken from reference TRBV5-1 and TRBJ2-1, is KAGVTQTPRYLIKTRGQQVTLSCSPISGHRSVSWYQQTPGQGLQFLFEYFSETQRNKGNFPGRFSGRQFSNSRSEMNVSTLELGDSALYLCASSFSGRGNEQFFGPGTRLTVL.

The CDR3 sequence is CASSLFLAVTDTQYF. CDR3 bases: TGTGCCAGCAGCTTGTTTTTAGCGGTTACAGATACGCAGTATTTT. The rearrangement uses TRBV11-2 and TRBJ2-3, with D perhaps matching TRBD2 (6 bases). This CDR3 contains 15 residues. Germline V gives CDR1 SGHAT, CDR2 FQNNGV. Deletions cut 3 bases from V and 3 bases from J, with 13 bases between.

This sequence joins TRBV7-2 and TRBJ2-1, with no clear D. The CDR3 contains 14 residues. The V gene lost 1 base and the J gene lost 12 bases, with 16 bases spanning the gap. CDR1 SGHTA and CDR2 FQGNSA come from the germline V gene. CDR3 in DNA: TGTGCCAGCAGCTTAGGTCGTGGCATCGCCCGGCAGTTCTTC. Its translation is CASSLGRGIARQFF.

This rearrangement joins TRBV7-8 to TRBJ1-2; D is ambiguous. This CDR3 spans 12 amino acids. V gave up 1 base and J gave up 9 bases, with 9 bases separating them. Germline CDR1 SGHVS, CDR2 FQNEAQ. The chain's CDR3 is CASSLGGLSYTF. CDR3 DNA: TGTGCCAGCAGCTTAGGAGGTCTGAGCTACACCTTC.

The J gene is TRBJ2-3, the V gene TRBV10-2; the D gene is possibly TRBD2 (6 bases). The CDR3 totals 15 residues. Trimming stripped 3 bases from V and 3 bases from J, with 13 bases between. From germline, CDR1 is WSHSY and CDR2 SAAADI. The DNA for the CDR3 is TGCGCCAGCAGTGATTTCGGGAGCAGTACAGATACGCAGTATTTT. Protein sequence: CASSDFGSSTDTQYF.

This sequence joins TRBV30 and TRBJ2-2, with TRBD2 as a possible D gene (6 bases). Per the germline V gene, CDR1 is GTSNPN and CDR2 is SVGIG (reference sequence). This CDR3 is built from 14 residues. V lost 2 bases to trimming and J lost 6 bases, with 13 bases between them. CDR3 sequence (DNA): TGTGCCTGGAGTATCCGGGGGACCTCCGGGGAGCTGTTTTTT. This codes for CAWSIRGTSGELFF. The whole variable domain, remainder taken from reference TRBV30 and TRBJ2-2, is SQTIHQWPATLVQPVGSPLSLECTVEGTSNPNLYWYRQAAGRGLQLLFYSVGIGQISSEVPQNLSASRPQDRQFILSSKKLLLSDSGFYLCAWSIRGTSGELFFGEGSRLTVL.

The chain recombines TRBV5-1 with TRBJ2-3, with a tentative D call TRBD2 (5 bases). The CDR3 covers 15 residues. V gave up 1 base and J gave up 4 bases, with 13 bases separating them. Germline-derived CDR1 and CDR2 are SGHRS and YFSETQ. The CDR3 DNA is TGCGCCAGCAGCTTGACTAGTAACGGGCCAGATACGCAGTATTTT. This codes for CASSLTSNGPDTQYF.

The chain uses TRBV7-8 and TRBJ1-2, with D possibly matching TRBD1 (6 bases). Per germline, CDR1 SGHVS and CDR2 FQNEAQ. V lost 1 base, J lost 8 bases, and 17 bases lay in between. The CDR3 runs to 15 residues. The CDR3, as DNA: TGTGCCAGCAGCTTAGATCTCTTGGGGGCGCGGGGCTACACCTTC. It translates to CASSLDLLGARGYTF.

This chain connects TRBV7-9 to TRBJ1-5, with 8 bases that match TRBD1. This CDR3 spans 16 amino acids. V gave up 11 bases and J gave up 0 bases; unmatched junction bases: 12. Germline V gene lookup returns CDR1 SEHNR and CDR2 FQNEAQ (reference sequence). The CDR3 loop reads CAGLGQGVNSNQPQHF. CDR3 nucleotides: TGTGCCGGACTAGGACAGGGTGTTAATAGCAATCAGCCCCAGCATTTT.